What follows is one T cell receptor (beta chain) and its context. Its antigen is still unknown. The sample holds no much larger clone one base away, and base qualities are not on file. The data were taken from a study of blood T cell repertoires in COVID-19 (dated by TCRdb to 2019 to 2021). With regard to the full study: The collaborator samples originated in the United States, Italy and Spain and spanned the acute and convalescent phases of COVID-19. The prospective study material was composed of cDNA or gDNA derived from T cells, B-cell-depleted T cells, or PBMCs. The dataset comprised deeply sampled blood TCRbeta repertoires from subjects exposed to, actively infected with, or recovered from COVID-19. A freely available public database, intended as a resource for researchers studying the immune response to SARS-CoV-2, is where the repertoires were released. Samples came from the ongoing ImmuneRACE study (first 160 participants) plus 1,254 subjects from 6 global collaborators. A de-identified subject ID, COVID-19 status, age in years and sex were almost always included in the sample metadata. Where available, HLA class I and class II types were obtained from metadata supplied by the sample provider rather than from assay-based typing. General conclusions and limits of the study: Clinical and demographic metadata were provided uncurated, with the amount varying by source and participant.

The collaborating institutions used their own protocols to collect whole blood in K2EDTA tubes. For TCRbeta analysis, collaborators shipped samples in one of three forms: frozen whole blood, isolated PBMCs, or DNA extracted from either of those sample types. TCRbeta CDR3 regions were amplified from genomic DNA using the immunoSEQ Assay, a bias-controlled multiplex PCR. The paper's processing steps were these. Nucleated cell counts per sample were estimated from amplification of reference gene primers within the assay. To quantify the absolute abundance of each unique TCRbeta CDR3 rearrangement, sequence reads were collapsed and filtered. For each sample, productive Simpson clonality was calculated as the square root of Simpson's diversity index over productive rearrangements. Sourced from immuneACCESS, this table was stored by TCRdb with only in-frame sequences that have V and J called. A share of the clones is absent; for the studies checked, an unresolved V gene accounts for under half, and the remainder has no known explanation. The V and J calls and clone size are taken from that table; D and trimming were inferred from the DNA. The sample records about 170,000 clones, roughly 80% of which are singletons. Approximately 2.6% of the sample goes to the ten largest clones.

Ends trimmed: V by 5 bases, J by 2 bases; bases unmatched to a gene: 5. In the germline V gene (reference sequence), CDR1 corresponds to MNHEY and CDR2 to SMNVEV. The CDR3 has 15 amino acids, counting the end cysteine and phenylalanine. Only the CDR3 DNA is retained, 45 bases long and in frame from the first base. The TCR comes from a man between 65 and 85 years old with acute or convalescent COVID-19. Recombination connected TRBV27 to TRBJ1-1, and 10 junction bases match TRBD1. Sequencing was carried out using peripheral blood. CDR3 region: CASSRRTGGNTEAFF. The nucleotide sequence is TGTGCCAGCAGTAGGCGGACAGGGGGAAACACTGAAGCTTTCTTT.